This entry lists 10 T cell receptor beta chains sequenced from one sample in a study of CD8 T cells in ankylosing spondylitis (dated by TCRdb to about 2017). The full study reports these points: A TCR beta motif made up of several highly homologous amino acid variants appeared to be characteristic of blood from ankylosing spondylitis patients.

The antigens these receptors bind are not known. Receptors were amplified or captured by 5' RACE. These reads were obtained on an Illumina HiSeq 2500. Using fastp trimming at Q25 and MiXCR clonotype assembly, TCRdb reanalyzed the public sequencing data and kept in-frame beta chains. Rows matching on CDR3 protein sequence are summarized as one entry with the most common DNA and genes. Recorded for this sample are hundreds of thousands of distinct CDR3 sequences; 12% of them occurred a single time. The top ten clonotypes cover approximately 0.51% of the sample. Specimen: blood, either unsorted or a sorted T cell fraction (not recorded which). Every receptor here comes from a male donor with ankylosing spondylitis.

V usage is TRBV7-2 and J usage is TRBJ2-7; D may be TRBD1 or TRBD2 (5 bases each). In germline, CDR1 is SGHTA, CDR2 FQGNSA. The CDR3 sequence is 16 residues long. The germline V and J ends were trimmed by 3 bases and 8 bases, with 23 bases remaining between them. Here the CDR3 reads CASSFTPGPTTKKQYF. The CDR3 region has the DNA TGTGCCAGCAGCTTTACCCCGGGACCGACTACGAAGAAGCAGTACTTC.

The J gene is TRBJ2-7, the V gene TRBV4-3; D might be TRBD1 or TRBD2, each matching 5 bases. Per the germline V gene, CDR1 is LGHNA and CDR2 is YSLEER. V lost 1 base to trimming and J lost 1 base, with 11 bases between them. This CDR3 has 15 amino acids. The CDR3 region is CASSQGGTPSYEQYF. CDR3 DNA: TGCGCCAGCAGCCAAGGGGGGACGCCGTCCTACGAGCAGTACTTC.

Only a few counts were recorded for this clonotype. This chain connects TRBV20-1 to TRBJ2-2; TRBD2 matches 7 bases. In germline, CDR1 is DFQATT, CDR2 SNEGSKA (reference sequence). V trimming: 5 bases; J trimming: 4 bases; junction bases outside the gene matches: 10. This CDR3 spans 15 amino acids. For the CDR3, the DNA is TGCAGTGCTCCTCAACGGGGGAGGGCCACCGGGGAGCTGTTTTTT. It encodes CSAPQRGRATGELFF.

The rearrangement joins TRBV20-1 to TRBJ2-5; the D is unclear. V was trimmed by 2 bases and J by 2 bases, leaving 12 bases between them. Germline CDR1 reads DFQATT; CDR2 reads SNEGSKA (reference sequence). This CDR3 spans 14 amino acids. For the CDR3, the DNA is TGCAGTGCTAGATTTTGGCCAGGACAAGAGACCCAGTACTTC. Translating it yields CSARFWPGQETQYF.

As concerns this clonotype: Germline and junction disagree at one end, which may indicate a read error. The rearrangement joins TRBV7-7 to TRBJ2-6; TRBD1 might be the D (5 bases). Germline V CDR1 and CDR2: SSHAT, FNYEAQ (reference sequence). The CDR3 spans 15 residues. DNA for the CDR3: TGTGCTAGCAGCTTCGAACAGGCTGGGGCCAACGTCCTGACTTTC. It codes for CASSFEQAGANVLTF.

This clonotype was counted at least ten times. The chain uses TRBV20-1 and TRBJ2-7, with 7 bases aligning to TRBD2. Germline V gives CDR1 DFQATT, CDR2 SNEGSKA (reference sequence). This CDR3 is 15 amino acids long. The V and J ends lost 3 bases and 0 bases, in that order; junction bases with no gene match: 8. The CDR3, as DNA: TGCAGTGCTAGCCTTCCGGGAGGCTTCTCCTACGAGCAGTACTTC. It encodes CSASLPGGFSYEQYF.

The CDR3 loop reads CASLGRGNTEAFF. CDR3 in DNA: TGTGCCAGCTTGGGACGGGGTAACACTGAAGCTTTCTTT. The rearrangement links TRBV7-9 to TRBJ1-1; possible D gene TRBD1, 5 bases. V lost 8 bases to trimming and J lost 2 bases, with 12 bases between them. The germline gives CDR1 SEHNR, CDR2 FQNEAQ (reference sequence). The CDR3 contains 13 residues. Looking up the rest from reference TRBV7-9 and TRBJ1-1 gives the full variable domain: DTGVSQNPRHKITKRGQNVTFRCDPISEHNRLYWYRQTLGQGPEFLTYFQNEAQLEKSRLLSDRFSAERPKGSFSTLEIQRTEQGDSAMYLCASLGRGNTEAFFGQGTRLTVV.

This clonotype has only a few counts. The chain couples TRBV10-3 to TRBJ1-1; no clear D gene. With 4 bases removed from V and 5 bases from J, the gap between germline ends came to 17 bases. Germline assignment: CDR1 ENHRY and CDR2 SYGVKD. This CDR3 comprises 15 residues. In DNA form, the CDR3 reads TGTGCCATCAGTGGGAGCCCCCGGCAGGAAACTGAAGCTTTCTTT. Its translation is CAISGSPRQETEAFF.

This clonotype was seen ten or more times. The chain is built from TRBV5-1 and TRBJ2-3; D is uncertain. The CDR3 totals 14 residues. V shed 4 bases and J shed 0 bases, with 9 bases lying between them. Germline values: CDR1 SGHRS, CDR2 YFSETQ. This CDR3 reads CASSGQVSTDTQYF. The CDR3 nucleotides read TGCGCCAGCAGCGGGCAGGTTAGCACAGATACGCAGTATTTT.

This clonotype was observed at least ten times. The rearrangement joins TRBV29-1 to TRBJ1-1, with D possibly TRBD1 on 6 matching bases. Trimming stripped 3 bases from V and 0 bases from J, with 8 bases between. CDR1 and CDR2 (germline): SQVTM, ANQGSEA. CDR3 length: 13 amino acids. This CDR3 reads CSVDQGMNTEAFF. The CDR3 region has the DNA TGCAGCGTTGATCAGGGGATGAACACTGAAGCTTTCTTT.